This TCR beta chain was sequenced during a study of control samples from healthy donors and cancer patients. The CDR3 consists of 16 residues. Germline V CDR1 and CDR2: MRHNA, SNTAGT. Trimming shortened V by 1 base and J by 2 bases, and 12 bases separated the two germline ends. TCRdb's table, derived via immunoSEQ multiplex PCR, lists solely in-frame clones and lacks some. The top ten clones hold 15% to 20% of a sample with 70,000 to 85,000 clones, roughly nine tenths of them seen once. The chain employs TRBV6-4 and TRBJ2-1, with a tentative D call TRBD1 (6 bases). The receptor's source is a man aged 50 to 59 in good health. The sequenced material came from blood. The CDR3 loop reads CASSDYTGSTYNEQFF. CDR3 DNA sequence: TGTGCCAGCAGTGACTATACAGGGAGCACCTACAATGAGCAGTTCTTC.